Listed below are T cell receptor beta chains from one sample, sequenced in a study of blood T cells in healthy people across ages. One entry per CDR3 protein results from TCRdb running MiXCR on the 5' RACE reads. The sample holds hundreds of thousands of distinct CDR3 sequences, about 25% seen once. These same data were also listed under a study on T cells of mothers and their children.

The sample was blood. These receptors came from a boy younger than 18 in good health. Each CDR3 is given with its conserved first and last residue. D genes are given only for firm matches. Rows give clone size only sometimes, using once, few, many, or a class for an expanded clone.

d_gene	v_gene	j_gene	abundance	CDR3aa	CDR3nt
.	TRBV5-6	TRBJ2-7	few	CASSLGNIYEQYF	TGTGCCAGCAGCTTAGGTAACATCTACGAGCAGTACTTC
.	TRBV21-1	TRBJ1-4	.	CASSKAGTGLFEKLFF	TGTGCCAGCAGCAAAGCCGGCACAGGGCTCTTTGAAAAACTGTTTTTT
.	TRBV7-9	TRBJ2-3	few	CASSTLDTIDTDTQYF	TGTGCCAGCAGCACTCTCGACACGATAGACACAGATACGCAGTATTTT
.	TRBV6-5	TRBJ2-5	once	CASMGGLGFRQETQYF	TGTGCCAGCATGGGTGGGCTGGGGTTCAGGCAAGAGACCCAGTACTTC
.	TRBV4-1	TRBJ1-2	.	CASSQDVRDGAHYGYTF	TGCGCCAGCAGCCAAGATGTACGGGACGGGGCACACTATGGCTACACCTTC
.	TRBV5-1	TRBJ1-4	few	CASSPMDGVEKLFF	TGCGCCAGCAGCCCCATGGACGGGGTTGAAAAACTGTTTTTT
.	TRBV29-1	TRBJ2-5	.	CSVGGWLIERQYF	TGCAGCGTTGGGGGGTGGCTCATCGAAAGACAGTACTTC
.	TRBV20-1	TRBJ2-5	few	CSATSTRGLPQTQYF	TGCAGTGCTACAAGTACCCGGGGCCTCCCCCAGACCCAGTACTTC
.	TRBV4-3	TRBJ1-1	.	CASSQEGRGGSVTEASF	TGCGCCAGCAGCCAAGAAGGCAGAGGGGGGTCGGTCACTGAAGCTTCCTTT
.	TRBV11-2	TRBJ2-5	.	CASSVTGVDPVGQTQYF	TGTGCCAGCAGCGTAACGGGGGTAGACCCCGTTGGGCAGACCCAGTACTTC
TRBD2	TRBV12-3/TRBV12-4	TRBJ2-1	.	CASSSERESYEQFF	TGTGCCAGCAGTTCTGAGCGGGAAAGCTATGAGCAGTTCTTC
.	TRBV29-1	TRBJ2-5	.	CSGGAQETQYF	TGCAGCGGGGGGGCACAAGAGACCCAGTACTTC
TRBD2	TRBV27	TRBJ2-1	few	CASSVTSGRAAEQFF	TGTGCCAGCAGCGTTACTAGCGGGAGGGCCGCTGAGCAGTTCTTC
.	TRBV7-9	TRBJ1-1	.	CASSGSGGNTEAFF	TGTGCCAGCAGCGGGAGTGGGGGGAACACTGAAGCTTTCTTT
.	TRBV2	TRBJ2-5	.	CASSDSGTFQETQYF	TGTGCCAGCAGTGACTCGGGCACGTTCCAAGAGACCCAGTACTTC
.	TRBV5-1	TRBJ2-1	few	CASSLTSSTDLNEQFF	TGCGCCAGCAGCTTGACTAGTAGTACCGATCTTAATGAGCAGTTCTTC
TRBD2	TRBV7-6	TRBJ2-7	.	CASSEPGLYYEQYF	TGTGCCAGCAGCGAACCGGGACTATACTACGAGCAGTACTTC
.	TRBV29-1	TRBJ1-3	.	CSVEVSRVMNTIYF	TGCAGCGTTGAAGTGTCCAGGGTTATGAACACCATATATTTT
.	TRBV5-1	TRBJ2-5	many	CASRGGEETQYF	TGCGCCAGCAGAGGGGGTGAAGAGACCCAGTACTTC
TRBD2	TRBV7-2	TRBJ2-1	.	CASNIAGNGNEQFF	TGTGCCAGCAATATAGCGGGGAACGGCAATGAGCAGTTCTTC
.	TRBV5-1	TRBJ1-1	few	CASSFGYRVDTEAFF	TGCGCCAGCAGCTTCGGGTACAGGGTTGACACTGAAGCTTTCTTT
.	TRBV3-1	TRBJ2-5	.	CASSHQGKTQYF	TGTGCCAGCAGCCACCAAGGGAAAACCCAGTACTTC
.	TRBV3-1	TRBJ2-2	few	CASREETEGMELFF	TGTGCCAGCAGAGAAGAGACGGAGGGAATGGAGCTGTTTTTT
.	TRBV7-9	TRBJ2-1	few	CASSSLGSGNEQFF	TGTGCCAGCAGCTCCCTCGGGTCCGGAAATGAGCAGTTCTTC
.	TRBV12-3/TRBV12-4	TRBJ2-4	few	CASSLDAQGSAKNIQYF	TGTGCTAGCAGTTTAGATGCGCAGGGCTCAGCCAAAAACATTCAGTACTTC
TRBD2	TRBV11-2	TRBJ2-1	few	CASSLGREGRHNEQFF	TGTGCCAGCAGCTTAGGGCGGGAGGGCCGCCACAATGAGCAGTTCTTC
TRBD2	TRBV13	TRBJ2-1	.	CASSFLAGVGINEQFF	TGTGCCAGCAGCTTTTTAGCGGGAGTAGGTATCAATGAGCAGTTCTTC
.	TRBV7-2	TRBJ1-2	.	CASSLVGAVNYGYTF	TGTGCCAGCAGCTTAGTGGGGGCGGTCAACTATGGCTACACCTTC
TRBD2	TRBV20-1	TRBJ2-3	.	CSALRLTSGSGDTQYF	TGCAGTGCTCTCCGCCTGACTAGCGGGTCCGGTGATACGCAGTATTTT
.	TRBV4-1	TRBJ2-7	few	CASSQPDTTYEQYF	TGCGCCAGCAGCCAACCCGACACCACCTACGAGCAGTACTTC
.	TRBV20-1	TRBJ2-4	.	CSALEGAKNIQYF	TGCAGTGCTCTTGAGGGGGCCAAAAACATTCAGTACTTC
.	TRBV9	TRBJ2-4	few	CASSVGPIGLAEVNIQYF	TGTGCCAGCAGCGTAGGACCCATTGGGTTAGCGGAAGTAAACATTCAGTACTTC
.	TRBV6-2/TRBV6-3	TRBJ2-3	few	CASSYEGFRSDTQYF	TGTGCCAGCAGTTACGAGGGATTCCGCTCCGATACGCAGTATTTT
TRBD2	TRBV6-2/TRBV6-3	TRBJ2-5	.	CASSEGDYHPQETQYF	TGTGCCAGCAGCGAAGGGGACTACCATCCCCAAGAGACCCAGTACTTC
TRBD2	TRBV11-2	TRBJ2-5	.	CASSHGTSWVAETQYF	TGTGCCAGCAGCCACGGGACTAGTTGGGTCGCAGAGACCCAGTACTTC
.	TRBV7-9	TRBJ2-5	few	CASSLSDRSYQETQYF	TGTGCCAGCAGCTTATCCGACAGGTCGTACCAAGAGACCCAGTACTTC
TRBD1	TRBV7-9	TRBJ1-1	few	CASRAGGVNTEAFF	TGTGCCAGCCGGGCAGGGGGTGTGAACACTGAAGCTTTCTTT
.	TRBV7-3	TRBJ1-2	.	CASSLSGDRVDGYTF	TGTGCCAGCAGCTTAAGTGGTGATAGGGTGGATGGCTACACCTTC
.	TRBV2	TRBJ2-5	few	CASSAPDEETQYF	TGTGCCAGCAGTGCGCCAGACGAAGAGACCCAGTACTTC
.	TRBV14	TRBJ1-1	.	CASSRSQGMINEAFF	TGTGCCAGCAGCCGATCACAGGGTATGATAAATGAAGCTTTCTTT
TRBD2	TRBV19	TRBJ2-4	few	CASGPSGGAKNIQYF	TGTGCCAGTGGACCTAGCGGGGGAGCCAAAAACATTCAGTACTTC
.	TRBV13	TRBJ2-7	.	CASSFLRDGHYEQYF	TGTGCCAGCAGCTTCCTCCGGGACGGCCACTACGAGCAGTACTTC
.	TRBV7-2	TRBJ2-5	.	CASSSLGPQETQYF	TGTGCCAGCAGCTCGCTAGGACCCCAAGAGACCCAGTACTTC
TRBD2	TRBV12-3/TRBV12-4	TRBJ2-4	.	CASSFLAGGLLAKNIQYF	TGTGCCAGCAGCTTTCTAGCGGGGGGACTTTTAGCCAAAAACATTCAGTACTTC
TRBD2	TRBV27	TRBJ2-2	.	CASSLSAGGYPGELFF	TGTGCCAGCAGTTTATCAGCGGGAGGGTATCCCGGGGAGCTGTTTTTT
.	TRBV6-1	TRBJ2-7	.	CASSPQKNEQYF	TGTGCCAGCAGTCCCCAGAAGAACGAGCAGTACTTC
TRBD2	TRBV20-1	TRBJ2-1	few	CSARDSGGGSSYNEQFF	TGCAGTGCTAGAGATTCTGGGGGGGGAAGCTCCTACAATGAGCAGTTCTTC
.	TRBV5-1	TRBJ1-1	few	CASSLADSHGVAEAFF	TGCGCCAGCAGCTTGGCGGACAGTCATGGGGTAGCTGAAGCTTTCTTT
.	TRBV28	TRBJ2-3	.	CASSLAGSADPQYF	TGTGCCAGCAGTTTAGCAGGGAGCGCAGATCCGCAGTATTTT
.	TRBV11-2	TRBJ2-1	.	CASSSPSGYNEQFF	TGTGCCAGCAGCTCCCCCAGCGGCTACAATGAGCAGTTCTTC
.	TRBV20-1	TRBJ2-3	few	CSAPGGATDTQYF	TGCAGTGCCCCGGGCGGAGCCACAGATACGCAGTATTTT
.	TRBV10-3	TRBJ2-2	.	CAISPGSSGELFF	TGTGCCATCAGTCCGGGGTCCTCTGGGGAGCTGTTTTTT
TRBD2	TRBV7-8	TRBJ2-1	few	CASSRRTSGGAYEQFF	TGTGCCAGCAGCAGAAGGACTAGCGGGGGGGCGTATGAGCAGTTCTTC